Each of the 32 T cell receptor beta chains below was sequenced from the same sample in a study of radiotherapy plus CTLA-4 blockade in lung cancer. Sequencing used immunoSEQ multiplex PCR; TCRdb keeps in-frame clones, though not all of them. The sample records around 90,000 clones, roughly four fifths being singletons. The source was peripheral blood, collected from a patient treated with radiotherapy plus ipilimumab. These receptors were obtained from a human donor with non-small cell lung cancer that progressed on radiotherapy plus ipilimumab.

The CDR3 nucleotides are TGTGCCAGCAGTCGCGGGACTAGCCCAGATACGCAGTATTTT. This gives the protein CASSRGTSPDTQYF. The chain joins TRBV27 to TRBJ2-3, with 9 nucleotides matching TRBD2. The CDR3 covers 14 residues. Germline loops: CDR1 MNHEY, CDR2 SMNVEV (reference sequence). Trimming took 5 bases from V and 4 from J; bases not matched to a gene: 4.

This chain links TRBV5-6 with TRBJ2-1; tentatively, D is TRBD2 (6 bases). Trimming left V 4 bases short and J 7 bases short, with 18 bases between. Germline V gene sequence: CDR1 SGHDT, CDR2 YYEEEE. The CDR3 length is 15 residues. The CDR3 DNA reads TGTGCCAGCAGCCGACGACTAGAGGTGGGGAATGAGCAGTTCTTC. The encoded protein is CASSRRLEVGNEQFF.

The chain uses TRBV7-8 and TRBJ1-5; TRBD1 matches at 7 bases. CDR1 and CDR2 (germline): SGHVS, FQNEAQ. J lost 4 bases, V lost 6 bases, and 9 bases had no gene match. The CDR3 covers 15 residues. The DNA of the CDR3 is TGTGCCAGCAGTACCGCAGGGGGTAGGAATCAGCCCCAGCATTTT. As protein: CASSTAGGRNQPQHF.

The V gene is TRBV20-1, the J gene TRBJ2-1, with 8 bases lining up with TRBD2. The V segment lost 4 bases and the J segment 10 bases; nucleotides outside the gene matches: 3. This CDR3 comprises 11 residues. Germline V gene sequence: CDR1 DFQATT, CDR2 SNEGSKA (reference sequence). The CDR3 here is CSAKIAGEQFF. As DNA, the CDR3 is TGCAGTGCTAAGATAGCGGGAGAGCAGTTCTTC.

The V and J genes are TRBV5-1 and TRBJ2-5; TRBD1 might be the D (5 bases). The V end was cut by 4 bases, the J end by 2 bases, with 12 bases between. Germline CDR1 SGHRS, CDR2 YFSETQ. CDR3 length: 14 amino acids. The CDR3 loop is CASSLGGAQETQYF. CDR3 nucleotides: TGCGCCAGCAGCCTGGGTGGGGCTCAAGAGACCCAGTACTTC.

This clone was found once. The chain employs TRBV19 and TRBJ2-7; D is unresolved. Germline V lookup: CDR1 LNHDA, CDR2 SQIVND (reference sequence). Trimming removed 1 base from V and 2 bases from J, with 9 bases in between. The CDR3 sequence is 14 residues long. The CDR3 DNA reads TGTGCCAGTAGTATAGGCGGAGCCACCTACGAGCAGTACTTC. It yields the protein CASSIGGATYEQYF.

The chain has TRBV30 and TRBJ2-7; 9 positions agree with TRBD1. Trimming removed 5 bases from V and 3 bases from J; junction bases left unmatched: 5. This CDR3 is built from 13 residues. CDR1 and CDR2 (germline): GTSNPN, SVGIG (reference sequence). DNA for the CDR3: TGTGCCTGGGCGGGACAGGGAGACTACGAGCAGTACTTC. The encoded protein is CAWAGQGDYEQYF.

The chain has TRBV16 and TRBJ2-3; D uncertain. The V gene's germline CDR1 is KGHSY and CDR2 FQNENV. The CDR3 totals 14 residues. V lost 0 bases and J 5 bases, leaving 9 bases between the germline ends. This chain's CDR3 is CASSQSHTRDTQYF. The DNA for the CDR3 is TGTGCCAGCAGCCAATCCCACACGAGAGATACGCAGTATTTT.

This clone has a handful of counts. The rearrangement joins TRBV7-2 to TRBJ1-2, with D maybe TRBD1 (6 bases). Germline CDR1 is SGHTA and CDR2 is FQGNSA. Trimming took off 4 bases at V and 4 bases at J, with 16 bases between the two ends. The CDR3 contains 15 residues. This CDR3 reads CASSSGVGAIYGYTF. Written as DNA, the CDR3 is TGTGCCAGCAGCTCTGGCGTGGGGGCAATCTATGGCTACACCTTC.

This clone was detected only a few times. The rearrangement links TRBV28 to TRBJ2-7; D assignment may be TRBD1 or TRBD2 (5 bases each). This CDR3 is built from 16 residues. The germline V and J ends were trimmed by 8 bases and 7 bases, with 27 bases remaining between them. Germline CDR1 and CDR2: MDHEN and SYDVKM. CDR3 in amino acids: CASGPLTDSRKREQYF. CDR3 nucleotide sequence: TGTGCCAGCGGCCCCTTGACCGACAGCCGCAAGCGGGAGCAGTACTTC.

In this sample, this clone turned up a few times. The chain employs TRBV27 and TRBJ2-2, with 7 positions matching TRBD2. The CDR3 runs to 17 residues. After removal of 5 bases from V and 5 bases from J, the junction contained 14 bases not matched to a gene. Germline CDR1 is MNHEY and CDR2 is SMNVEV (reference sequence). The CDR3 sequence: CASSTLIRTRDTGELFF. The CDR3 DNA follows: TGTGCCAGCAGTACCCTTATTAGGACTAGGGATACCGGGGAGCTGTTTTTT.

This chain joins TRBV19 and TRBJ1-1; no reliable D call. The V end was cut by 6 bases, the J end by 1 base, with 9 bases between. CDR1 LNHDA and CDR2 SQIVND come from the germline V gene (reference sequence). CDR3 length equals 13 residues. The CDR3 spells CASRVSPNTEAFF. The CDR3 DNA follows: TGTGCCAGTAGGGTCAGCCCGAACACTGAAGCTTTCTTT.

This sequence joins TRBV5-1 and TRBJ2-3, with 10 bases identical to TRBD1. The junction had 8 bases not matched to a gene; V was cut back by 5 bases and J by 5 bases. Germline CDR1 is SGHRS and CDR2 is YFSETQ. The CDR3 totals 15 residues. CDR3 loop: CASRGGTGALDTQYF. As DNA, the CDR3 is TGCGCCAGCAGGGGAGGGACAGGGGCCCTAGATACGCAGTATTTT.

The chain joins TRBV18 to TRBJ2-1; 7 nucleotides agree with TRBD2. Germline-derived CDR1 and CDR2 are KGHSH and LQKENI. CDR3 length: 14 amino acids. The V segment lost 4 bases and the J segment 8 bases; nucleotides outside the gene matches: 8. The CDR3 coding sequence is TGTGCCAGCTCACTTTCCGGGAGGCGGGATGAGCAGTTCTTC. Its translation: CASSLSGRRDEQFF.

The rearrangement links TRBV4-1 to TRBJ2-7, with D unresolved. The ends were cut back, 1 base at V and 6 bases at J, with 16 bases in the middle. CDR1 and CDR2 from the germline V gene are MGHRA and YSYEKL. The CDR3 sequence is 15 residues long. The CDR3 here is CASSQGIAAAFEQYF. The CDR3 DNA sequence: TGCGCCAGCAGCCAAGGGATAGCTGCGGCTTTCGAGCAGTACTTC.

The chain carries TRBV28 and TRBJ1-5, with D unresolved. CDR1 and CDR2 (germline): MDHEN, SYDVKM. The V end lost 3 bases, the J end lost 9 bases, and 9 bases lay between the germline ends. The CDR3 runs to 12 residues. CDR3 loop: CASSFAPVPQHF. CDR3 in DNA: TGTGCCAGCAGTTTTGCCCCGGTGCCCCAGCATTTT.

The chain recombines TRBV5-8 with TRBJ1-4, with D possibly being TRBD1 (6 bases). Germline V gene data show CDR1 as SGHTS and CDR2 as YDEGEE. V was trimmed by 2 bases and J by 5 bases, leaving 10 bases between them. This CDR3 is built from 14 residues. The CDR3 protein is CASSLRQGNEKLFF. In DNA, the CDR3 is TGTGCCAGCAGCTTAAGGCAGGGGAATGAAAAACTGTTTTTT.

J is TRBJ2-1 and V is TRBV27, with D perhaps TRBD2 (5 bases). The CDR3 spans 13 residues. Trimming stripped 6 bases from V and 9 bases from J, with 15 bases between. Germline CDR1 MNHEY, CDR2 SMNVEV (reference sequence). The CDR3 is CASSRYGVSEQFF. The CDR3 DNA follows: TGTGCCAGCAGCCGTTACGGGGTCAGTGAGCAGTTCTTC.

This chain uses TRBV5-5 with TRBJ1-2; D might be TRBD1 (5 bases). This CDR3 contains 13 residues. CDR1 and CDR2 (germline): SGHKS, YYEKEE (reference sequence). The ends were cut back, 4 bases at V and 9 bases at J, with 16 bases in the middle. CDR3 nucleotide sequence: TGTGCCAGCAGCATCGGGGCCCGGGAGAGCTACACCTTC. Translation gives CASSIGARESYTF.

The chain couples TRBV5-1 to TRBJ2-7, with 7 positions matching TRBD2. The germline CDR1 and CDR2 sequences are SGHRS and YFSETQ. The CDR3 consists of 14 residues. V lost 0 bases, J lost 2 bases, and 2 bases stayed unmatched. CDR3 sequence reads: CASSLGRETYEQYF. CDR3 bases: TGCGCCAGCAGCTTGGGGCGGGAGACCTACGAGCAGTACTTC.

This clone ranks as medium-sized. The chain combines TRBV19 with TRBJ2-7; 10 nucleotides align to TRBD1. Losses at the gene ends were 5 bases for V and 3 bases for J; bases not matched to a gene: 1. The CDR3 loop spans 13 amino acids. Germline values: CDR1 LNHDA, CDR2 SQIVND (reference sequence). The CDR3 nucleotides read TGTGCCAGTAGTTGGGACAGGGGCTACGAGCAGTACTTC. This gives the protein CASSWDRGYEQYF.

The V and J genes are TRBV5-1 and TRBJ2-7, with D possibly being TRBD1 (5 bases). The CDR3 sequence is 14 residues long. CDR1 and CDR2 from the germline V gene are SGHRS and YFSETQ. V was pared by 0 bases and J by 2 bases, with 9 bases between. This CDR3 reads CASSLELGPYEQYF. In nucleotides, the CDR3 is TGCGCCAGCAGCTTGGAGTTGGGGCCCTACGAGCAGTACTTC.

The chain couples TRBV5-6 to TRBJ1-5; TRBD1 is a possible D gene (6 bases). The germline V gene has CDR1 SGHDT and CDR2 YYEEEE. This CDR3 comprises 15 residues. V was trimmed by 3 bases and J by 1 base, leaving 11 bases between them. The CDR3 sequence is CASSSKDRSNQPQHF. In DNA form, the CDR3 reads TGTGCCAGCAGCTCGAAGGACAGAAGCAATCAGCCCCAGCATTTT.

The rearrangement links TRBV4-2 to TRBJ2-1; 10 bases match TRBD2. J was trimmed by 5 bases and V by 6 bases; bases with no gene match: 7. The germline CDR1 and CDR2 sequences are LGHNA and YNFKEQ. There are 15 residues in the CDR3. The CDR3 sequence: CASRTSGGAHNEQFF. The CDR3 DNA sequence: TGTGCCAGCAGAACGAGCGGGGGGGCCCACAATGAGCAGTTCTTC.

The sample holds a few counts of this clone. CDR3 in amino acids: CASSLVDEQYF. The CDR3 nucleotides read TGTGCCAGCAGCTTAGTGGACGAGCAGTACTTC. The chain joins TRBV7-9 to TRBJ2-7; D unresolved. V shed 1 base and J shed 5 bases, with 3 bases lying between them. The CDR3 loop spans 11 amino acids. Germline CDR1 and CDR2: SEHNR and FQNEAQ (reference sequence).

This clone appeared a single time. V gene TRBV2 combines with J gene TRBJ2-5; D may match TRBD1 or TRBD2 (7 bases each). Germline assignment: CDR1 SNHLY and CDR2 FYNNEI. This CDR3 has 14 amino acids. With 7 bases removed from V and 3 bases from J, the gap between germline ends came to 15 bases. The DNA of the CDR3 is TGTGCCAGCAAAGTCAGGGGGGGTAAAGAGACCCAGTACTTC. The encoded protein is CASKVRGGKETQYF.

V is TRBV5-3 and J is TRBJ1-2; TRBD1 agrees at 7 bases. TRBV5-3 is flagged as an ORF with uncertain function. V lost 0 bases, J lost 0 bases, and 2 bases stayed unmatched. The CDR3 extends over 15 amino acids. The CDR3 nucleotides are TGTGCCAGAAGCTTGGAGGGGGCCCCTAACTATGGCTACACCTTC. Translating it yields CARSLEGAPNYGYTF.

CDR3 in amino acids: CAGGSTSGANVLTF. CDR3 in DNA: TGTGCTGGGGGCTCTACCTCTGGGGCCAACGTCCTGACTTTC. The V call is TRBV7-2, the J call TRBJ2-6; weak D call: TRBD1 (6 bases). The CDR3 runs to 14 residues. The germline gives CDR1 SGHTA, CDR2 FQGNSA.

Notes on this clone: The same CDR3 also results from other DNA sequences found in this sample. This chain uses TRBV28 with TRBJ1-6; no clear D. V lost 2 bases and J lost 10, with 12 bases in between. In germline, CDR1 is MDHEN, CDR2 SYDVKM. The CDR3 runs 14 residues. CDR3 sequence: CASSLQGLGSPLHF. CDR3 DNA sequence: TGTGCCAGCAGTTTACAAGGGTTGGGATCACCCCTCCACTTT.

This clone was seen a handful of times. The CDR3 region is CASSSLTSGGAQAQYF. The CDR3 DNA follows: TGTGCCAGCAGTTCCCTGACTAGCGGGGGGGCCCAGGCCCAGTACTTC. The V gene is TRBV2, the J gene TRBJ2-5; 14 bases match TRBD2. The V gene's germline CDR1 is SNHLY and CDR2 FYNNEI. The CDR3 contains 16 residues. V lost 5 bases, J lost 9 bases, and 11 bases stayed unmatched.

This clone was observed a single time. The chain employs TRBV9 and TRBJ1-5; 7 bases map to TRBD1. The CDR3 has 14 amino acids. Trimming cost V 3 bases and J 5 bases; bases outside gene matches: 5. Germline V gene lookup returns CDR1 SGDLS and CDR2 YYNGEE. The CDR3 loop is CASSADRADQPQHF. The CDR3 DNA reads TGTGCCAGCAGCGCTGACAGGGCAGATCAGCCCCAGCATTTT.

The rearrangement uses TRBV4-3 and TRBJ2-2, with 7 bases lining up with TRBD1. The ends lost 4 bases at V and 4 bases at J; junction bases unmatched: 18. The CDR3 spans 19 residues. Germline V gene sequence: CDR1 LGHNA, CDR2 YSLEER. The CDR3 nucleotides read TGCGCCAGCAGCCTCTCACAAAAAGGGGGCGGAATGAGCACCGGGGAGCTGTTTTTT. Amino acid sequence: CASSLSQKGGGMSTGELFF.